Given below is one TCR beta chain in context. These data originate in a study of regulatory and conventional T cells in RAG deficiency. The V and J ends lost 0 bases and 3 bases, in that order; junction bases with no gene match: 4. The CDR3 loop spans 16 amino acids. CDR1 is SGHAT and CDR2 is FQNNGV in the germline V gene. The sorted conventional CD4+ T cells were CD25-low and CD127-high, with genomic DNA sequenced. Profiling relied on immunoSEQ multiplex PCR, and the TCRdb table lists in-frame clones only, not all of them. The sample has around 29,000 clones; more than 90% are singletons. These data were also filed under a second study, of regulatory T cells. Per that paper: The PCR used 52 TRBV and 13 TRBJ primers.

The chain has TRBV11-2 and TRBJ2-1; 8 nucleotides align to TRBD2. The specimen sequenced was CD25- CD4+ T cells sorted from blood. The TCR originated in a human donor in good health. CDR3 DNA sequence: TGTGCCAGCAGCTTAGATCTCGCGGGGGGCTACAATGAGCAGTTCTTC. This gives the protein CASSLDLAGGYNEQFF.